Presented here are 20 T cell receptor beta chains from one specimen sequenced in a study of T cells after yellow fever vaccination. MiXCR, run by TCRdb on the 5' RACE reads, gives a single entry per CDR3 protein. The sample shows approximately 250,000 distinct CDR3 sequences, roughly 5% of them seen only once. This specimen consisted of CD4+ T cells sorted from PBMCs, obtained on the day of the yellow fever booster vaccination. These receptors were collected from a man aged 18 to 29 who received the YFV17D yellow fever vaccine.

The chain recombines TRBV5-1 with TRBJ1-3; no reliable D call. Trimming removed 3 bases from V and 4 bases from J, with 17 bases in between. There are 16 residues in the CDR3. The V gene's germline CDR1 is SGHRS and CDR2 YFSETQ. The CDR3 loop is CASSYDPNGGGNTIYF. In DNA form, the CDR3 reads TGCGCCAGCAGCTACGACCCGAACGGAGGGGGAAACACCATATATTTT.

In this sample, this clonotype turned up a few times. DNA for the CDR3: TGCAGTGCCCGGGACAGGTCAGGGCCCCTCCACTTT. It encodes CSARDRSGPLHF. V is TRBV20-1 and J is TRBJ1-6, with 8 nucleotides matching TRBD1. The V segment lost 6 bases and the J segment 13 bases; nucleotides outside the gene matches: 8. Germline V gives CDR1 DFQATT, CDR2 SNEGSKA (reference sequence). The CDR3 loop spans 12 amino acids.

CDR3 sequence reads: CASKRGDSYEQYF. The CDR3 nucleotides read TGTGCCAGCAAGCGCGGGGACAGCTACGAGCAGTACTTC. The chain joins TRBV6-1 to TRBJ2-7; possible D gene TRBD1, 7 bases. With 7 bases removed from V and 3 bases from J, the gap between germline ends came to 13 bases. There are 13 residues in the CDR3. CDR1 and CDR2 (germline): MNHNS, SASEGT.

This clonotype was observed at least ten times. This sequence joins TRBV14 and TRBJ2-3; 7 nucleotides match TRBD1. V shed 5 bases and J 4 bases; nucleotides not matched to a gene: 15. CDR3 size: 17 residues. The germline CDR1 and CDR2 sequences are SGHDN and FVKESK. Here the CDR3 reads CASSFASRHRGADTQYF. The CDR3 region has the DNA TGTGCCAGCAGCTTCGCTAGTCGTCACAGGGGTGCAGATACGCAGTATTTT.

This clonotype appeared a few times. V gene TRBV12-3 or TRBV12-4 combines with J gene TRBJ2-3; D is possibly TRBD2 (5 bases). V shed 5 bases and J shed 5 bases, with 11 bases lying between them. The CDR3 has 13 residues. The DNA of the CDR3 is TGTGCCAGCAGTCCTTTACTAGTAGATACGCAGTATTTT. It yields the protein CASSPLLVDTQYF.

This clonotype was picked up many times. This sequence joins TRBV4-1 and TRBJ1-1; maybe TRBD1 (6 bases). V was trimmed by 2 bases and J by 5 bases, leaving 15 bases between them. Germline CDR1 is MGHRA and CDR2 is YSYEKL. The CDR3 is made up of 15 amino acids. Here the CDR3 reads CASSQTTQGNTEAFF. The CDR3 DNA reads TGCGCCAGCAGCCAAACTACCCAGGGGAATACTGAAGCTTTCTTT.

There are many counts of this clonotype. This sequence joins TRBV14 and TRBJ2-1; the match to TRBD2 covers 7 bases. The CDR3 consists of 16 residues. Germline CDR1 is SGHDN and CDR2 is FVKESK. V was clipped by 0 bases and J by 7 bases; unmatched bases: 9. The CDR3 nucleotides read TGTGCCAGCAGCCAAGATTGGCTAGCGGTAAGGAATGAGCAGTTCTTC. It translates to CASSQDWLAVRNEQFF.

The sample holds a few counts of this clonotype. Germline is not matched at one junction end, which may reflect a read error. The rearrangement uses TRBV20-1 and TRBJ2-5, with TRBD1 matching over 10 bases. Germline values: CDR1 DFQATT, CDR2 SNEGSKA (reference sequence). The CDR3 is 15 amino acids. The CDR3 reads CSARSGQGRQETKYF. The DNA for the CDR3 is TGCAGTGCTAGATCGGGACAGGGGAGACAAGAGACCAAGTACTTC.

The genes are TRBV4-3 and TRBJ2-3; TRBD2 matches 8 bases. The V gene's germline CDR1 is LGHNA and CDR2 YSLEER. The CDR3 loop spans 18 amino acids. The V segment lost 0 bases and the J segment 7 bases; nucleotides outside the gene matches: 15. CDR3 DNA sequence: TGCGCCAGCAGCCAAGAATGGGAAGCGGGGGCGCATCCAAATACGCAGTATTTT. Translation gives CASSQEWEAGAHPNTQYF.

V gene TRBV20-1 combines with J gene TRBJ2-3, with 10 bases matching TRBD2. Germline values: CDR1 DFQATT, CDR2 SNEGSKA (reference sequence). Losses at the gene ends were 2 bases for V and 5 bases for J; bases not matched to a gene: 4. The CDR3 length is 14 residues. As DNA, the CDR3 is TGCAGTGCTAGAAGGACTAGCGGCGGAGATACGCAGTATTTT. Protein sequence: CSARRTSGGDTQYF.

This clonotype occurred a few times. The chain recombines TRBV12-3 or TRBV12-4 with TRBJ2-2; tentative D call: TRBD2 (5 bases). This CDR3 is 16 amino acids long. Deletions cut 3 bases from V and 3 bases from J, with 14 bases between. The CDR3 is CASSLLRASDTGELFF. In DNA, the CDR3 is TGTGCCAGCAGTTTGTTGAGGGCATCGGACACCGGGGAGCTGTTTTTT.

Ten or more counts support this clonotype. The V call is TRBV18, the J call TRBJ2-1; D may be TRBD1 (5 bases). V was cut by 0 bases and J by 0 bases, with 12 bases left in between. The CDR3 runs to 17 residues. Germline V gene data show CDR1 as KGHSH and CDR2 as LQKENI. This chain's CDR3 is CASSPPSLTGSYNEQFF. CDR3 bases: TGTGCCAGCTCACCACCGAGTTTAACAGGCTCCTACAATGAGCAGTTCTTC.

This sequence joins TRBV5-1 and TRBJ2-7; D gene ambiguous. This CDR3 region has 14 residues. The ends were cut back, 5 bases at V and 6 bases at J, with 18 bases in the middle. Germline CDR1 reads SGHRS; CDR2 reads YFSETQ. The CDR3 sequence: CASSQSPPGFEQYF. The CDR3 DNA reads TGCGCCAGCAGTCAATCCCCCCCGGGTTTCGAGCAGTACTTC.

This clonotype was found a few times. The chain joins TRBV27 to TRBJ1-1; the D is unclear. Germline CDR1 MNHEY, CDR2 SMNVEV (reference sequence). V gave up 2 bases and J gave up 5 bases, with 15 bases separating them. There are 15 residues in the CDR3. This CDR3 reads CASSLPGYPRTEAFF. CDR3 sequence (DNA): TGTGCCAGCAGTTTACCGGGATACCCGAGAACTGAAGCTTTCTTT.

This clonotype was seen more than once but under ten times. This sequence joins TRBV20-1 and TRBJ2-3; the D gene is possibly TRBD1 (6 bases). Trimming stripped 6 bases from V and 2 bases from J, with 12 bases between. This CDR3 region has 13 residues. Per the germline V gene, CDR1 is DFQATT and CDR2 is SNEGSKA (reference sequence). The CDR3 nucleotides are TGCAGTGCCAGAAGGACAGACACAGATACGCAGTATTTT. It is translated as CSARRTDTDTQYF.

This clonotype was detected only a few times. The chain joins TRBV5-4 to TRBJ2-5; 7 positions match TRBD1. The V gene end was trimmed by 3 bases and the J gene end by 4 bases; junction bases not matched to a gene: 9. This CDR3 is 15 amino acids long. The V gene's germline CDR1 is SGHNT and CDR2 YYREEE (reference sequence). The CDR3 nucleotides are TGTGCCAGCAGCTCGGGACAGCCCCCGAGAGAGACCCAGTACTTC. It translates to CASSSGQPPRETQYF.

This clonotype was seen only a few times. The chain combines TRBV20-1 with TRBJ1-1; D gene unclear. Germline CDR1 is DFQATT and CDR2 is SNEGSKA (reference sequence). Trimming removed 6 bases at V and 2 bases at J, with 13 bases between. The CDR3 sequence is 13 residues long. CDR3 protein: CSAGNSGNTEAFF. CDR3 DNA: TGCAGTGCCGGGAACAGCGGAAACACTGAAGCTTTCTTT.

This chain links TRBV11-2 with TRBJ2-2; D not resolved. Germline CDR1 is SGHAT and CDR2 is FQNNGV. The V end lost 2 bases, the J end lost 7 bases, and 11 bases lay between the germline ends. CDR3 length: 14 residues. CDR3 bases: TGTGCCAGCAGCTTACCATTCTTGGGCGGGGAGCTGTTTTTT. Translation: CASSLPFLGGELFF. Supplemented by reference TRBV11-2 and TRBJ2-2, the full variable domain reads EAGVAQSPRYKIIEKRQSVAFWCNPISGHATLYWYQQILGQGPKLLIQFQNNGVVDDSQLPKDRFSAERLKGVDSTLKIQPAKLEDSAVYLCASSLPFLGGELFFGEGSRLTVL.

This clonotype was found many times. The chain carries TRBV5-6 and TRBJ2-5; a possible D gene is TRBD1 (7 bases). This CDR3 has 15 amino acids. V was pared by 4 bases and J by 4 bases, with 17 bases between. In germline, CDR1 is SGHDT, CDR2 YYEEEE. The CDR3 region is CASSRGPGQRETQYF. The CDR3 DNA follows: TGTGCCAGCAGCCGGGGGCCGGGACAGCGAGAGACCCAGTACTTC.

This clonotype has more than one count but fewer than ten. V is TRBV7-3 and J is TRBJ2-1; 9 nucleotides agree with TRBD2. From germline, CDR1 is SGHTA and CDR2 FQGTGA. The CDR3 contains 17 residues. V shed 1 base, J shed 8 bases, and the junction held 12 bases outside the gene matches. This CDR3 is CASSLMSSGALGYEQFF. CDR3 DNA sequence: TGTGCCAGCAGCTTAATGTCTAGCGGGGCCCTCGGGTATGAGCAGTTCTTC.